These T cell receptor beta chains were read from a single sample in a study of T cell clonotyping in hematopoietic cell transplantation. Generated by immunoSEQ multiplex PCR, the TCRdb table keeps only in-frame clones and is missing some. The top ten hold more than 15% of the sample, which has about 13,000 clones, approximately 80% seen once. The material was peripheral blood mononuclear cells, obtained before stem cell transplant. These receptors originate from a man in his 60s with acute myeloid leukemia. Some clones in this sample may be carry-over from other donors' samples. CDR3s include the opening cysteine and the closing phenylalanine or tryptophan. The D gene is left open where the match is weak. Some rows have no size entry. The others give once, few or many, or a class for an expanded clone.

D gene: -; J gene: TRBJ1-5; V gene: TRBV6-5; clone size: -; CDR3 DNA: TGTGCCAGCAGTAATACCCGCAATCAGCCCCAGCATTTT; CDR3 protein: CASSNTRNQPQHF
D gene: -; J gene: TRBJ2-2; V gene: TRBV11-2; clone size: -; CDR3 DNA: TGTGCCAGCAGCCCAGTGGGGGTTATCGGGGAGCTGTTTTTT; CDR3 protein: CASSPVGVIGELFF
D gene: -; J gene: TRBJ1-5; V gene: TRBV29-1; clone size: -; CDR3 DNA: TGCAGCGTTGGGGGAGGGAGCAATCAGCCCCAGCATTTT; CDR3 protein: CSVGGGSNQPQHF
D gene: TRBD1; J gene: TRBJ1-6; V gene: TRBV7-8; clone size: -; CDR3 DNA: TGTGCCAGCAGCTTAGGGCAGGGGGACTCACCCCTCCACTTT; CDR3 protein: CASSLGQGDSPLHF
D gene: -; J gene: TRBJ2-7; V gene: TRBV6-5; clone size: -; CDR3 DNA: TGTGCCAGCAGTTTAGCCAGCTCCTACGAGCAGTACTTC; CDR3 protein: CASSLASSYEQYF
D gene: -; J gene: TRBJ1-1; V gene: TRBV27; clone size: -; CDR3 DNA: TGTGCCAGCAGACCCAACGCAGGGTGGGCCACTGAAGCTTTCTTT; CDR3 protein: CASRPNAGWATEAFF
D gene: -; J gene: TRBJ2-1; V gene: TRBV7-2; clone size: -; CDR3 DNA: TGTGCCAGCAGCTTAGTAGGAGGGACAGTCAATGAGCAGTTCTTC; CDR3 protein: CASSLVGGTVNEQFF
D gene: -; J gene: TRBJ1-2; V gene: TRBV29-1; clone size: few; CDR3 DNA: TGCAGCGTTGCTGAACAAGTTAACTATGGCTACACCTTC; CDR3 protein: CSVAEQVNYGYTF
D gene: -; J gene: TRBJ2-5; V gene: TRBV29-1; clone size: -; CDR3 DNA: TGCAGCGCCCGACAGCAAGAGACCCAGTACTTC; CDR3 protein: CSARQQETQYF
D gene: -; J gene: TRBJ1-1; V gene: TRBV6-5; clone size: -; CDR3 DNA: TGTGCCAGCAGTTATCAGCGGGGGGGCACTGAAGCTTTCTTT; CDR3 protein: CASSYQRGGTEAFF
D gene: -; J gene: TRBJ2-3; V gene: TRBV10-3; clone size: -; CDR3 DNA: TGTGCCATCAGCATGGACGGGAATACGCAGTATTTT; CDR3 protein: CAISMDGNTQYF
D gene: -; J gene: TRBJ1-1; V gene: TRBV4-3; clone size: -; CDR3 DNA: TGCGCCAGCAGCCAAGATAGCGGGGCAAAGACTGAAGCTTTCTTT; CDR3 protein: CASSQDSGAKTEAFF